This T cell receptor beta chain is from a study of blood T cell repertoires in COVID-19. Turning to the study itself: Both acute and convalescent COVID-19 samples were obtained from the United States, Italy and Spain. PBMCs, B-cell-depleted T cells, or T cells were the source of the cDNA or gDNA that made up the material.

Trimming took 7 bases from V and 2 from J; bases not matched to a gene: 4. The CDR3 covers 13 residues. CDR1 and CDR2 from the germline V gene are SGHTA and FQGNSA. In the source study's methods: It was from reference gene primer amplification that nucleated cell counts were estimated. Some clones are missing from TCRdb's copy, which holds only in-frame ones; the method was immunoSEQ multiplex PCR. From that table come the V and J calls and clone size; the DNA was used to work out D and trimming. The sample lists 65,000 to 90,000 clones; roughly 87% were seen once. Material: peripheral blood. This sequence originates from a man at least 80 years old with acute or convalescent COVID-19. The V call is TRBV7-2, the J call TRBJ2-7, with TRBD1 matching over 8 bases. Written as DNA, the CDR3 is TGTGCCAGCAACGGACAGGGTGCCTACGAGCAGTACTTC. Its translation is CASNGQGAYEQYF. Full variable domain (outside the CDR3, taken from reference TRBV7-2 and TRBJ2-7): GAGVSQSPSNKVTEKGKDVELRCDPISGHTALYWYRQSLGQGLEFLIYFQGNSAPDKSGLPSDRFSAERTGGSVSTLTIQRTQQEDSAVYLCASNGQGAYEQYFGPGTRLTVT.